This TCR beta chain is drawn from a study of blood T cell repertoires in COVID-19. Across the study: The United States, Italy and Spain provided the acute and convalescent COVID-19 samples.

Participant reports of clinical history set cohort assignment. V lost 0 bases and J 0 bases, leaving 14 bases between the germline ends. CDR1 and CDR2 from the germline V gene are SGDLS and YYNGEE. The CDR3 is made up of 17 amino acids. In the original workflow: Amplified reference gene primers provided the basis for estimating nucleated cell counts. Sequencing used immunoSEQ multiplex PCR; TCRdb keeps in-frame clones, though not all of them. V and J calls and clone size follow that table, whereas D and trimming were derived from the DNA. The sample includes about 180,000 clones, around four fifths of them seen just once.

Sequences were obtained from PBMCs or T cells enriched from blood (not recorded which). This TCR derives from a woman in her forties or fifties who had recovered from COVID-19. The gene calls are TRBV9 and TRBJ2-3; D is perhaps TRBD2 (7 bases). The CDR3 region is CASSVGPGGQSTDTQYF. The DNA for the CDR3 is TGTGCCAGCAGCGTAGGTCCGGGGGGACAAAGCACAGATACGCAGTATTTT.